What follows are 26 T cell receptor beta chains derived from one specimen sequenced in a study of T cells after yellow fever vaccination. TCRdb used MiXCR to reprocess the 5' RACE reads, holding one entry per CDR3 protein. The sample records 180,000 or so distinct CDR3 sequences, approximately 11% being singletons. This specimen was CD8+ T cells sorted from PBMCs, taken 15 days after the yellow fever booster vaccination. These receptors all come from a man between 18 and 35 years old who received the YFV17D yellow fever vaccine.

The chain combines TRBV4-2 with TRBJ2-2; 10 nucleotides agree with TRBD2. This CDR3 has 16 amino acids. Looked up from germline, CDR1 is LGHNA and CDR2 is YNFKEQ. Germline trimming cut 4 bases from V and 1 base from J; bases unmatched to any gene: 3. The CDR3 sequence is CASSPRLAGNTGELFF. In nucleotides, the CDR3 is TGTGCCAGCAGCCCCCGACTAGCGGGGAACACCGGGGAGCTGTTTTTT.

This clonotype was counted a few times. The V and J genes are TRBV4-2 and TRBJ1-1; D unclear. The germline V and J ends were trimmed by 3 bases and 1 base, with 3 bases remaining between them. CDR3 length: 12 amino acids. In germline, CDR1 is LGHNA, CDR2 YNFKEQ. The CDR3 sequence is CASSHENTEAFF. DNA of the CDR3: TGTGCCAGCAGCCACGAGAACACTGAAGCTTTCTTT.

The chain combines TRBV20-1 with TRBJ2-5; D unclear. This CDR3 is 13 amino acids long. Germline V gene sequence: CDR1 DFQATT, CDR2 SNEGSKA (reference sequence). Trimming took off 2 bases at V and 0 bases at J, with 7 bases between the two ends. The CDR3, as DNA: TGCAGTGCTAGAAAGCAGAACCAAGAGACCCAGTACTTC. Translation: CSARKQNQETQYF.

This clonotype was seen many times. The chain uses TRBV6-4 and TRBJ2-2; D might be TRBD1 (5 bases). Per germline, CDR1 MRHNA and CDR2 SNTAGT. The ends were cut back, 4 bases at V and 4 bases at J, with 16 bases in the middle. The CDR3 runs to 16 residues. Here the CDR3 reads CASSVSTQGGTGELFF. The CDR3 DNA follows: TGTGCCAGCAGTGTATCCACCCAGGGCGGCACCGGGGAGCTGTTTTTT.

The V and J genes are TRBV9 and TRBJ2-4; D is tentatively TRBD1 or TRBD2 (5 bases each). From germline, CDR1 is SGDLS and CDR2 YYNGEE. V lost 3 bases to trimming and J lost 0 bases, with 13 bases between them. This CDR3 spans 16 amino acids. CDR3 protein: CASSARDGIAKNIQYF. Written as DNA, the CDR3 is TGTGCCAGCAGCGCCCGGGACGGTATAGCCAAAAACATTCAGTACTTC.

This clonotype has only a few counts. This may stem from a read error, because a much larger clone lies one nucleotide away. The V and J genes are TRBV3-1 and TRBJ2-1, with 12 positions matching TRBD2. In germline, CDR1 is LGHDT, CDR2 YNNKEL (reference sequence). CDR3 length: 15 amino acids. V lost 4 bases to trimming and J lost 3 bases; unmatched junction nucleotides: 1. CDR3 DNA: TGTGCCAGCAGCCCGACTAGCGGGAGCTACAATGAGCAGTTCTTC. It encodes CASSPTSGSYNEQFF.

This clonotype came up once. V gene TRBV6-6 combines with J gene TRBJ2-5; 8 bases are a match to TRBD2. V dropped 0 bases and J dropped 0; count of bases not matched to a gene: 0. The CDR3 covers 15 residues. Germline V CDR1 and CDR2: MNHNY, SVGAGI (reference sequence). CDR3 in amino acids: CASSYSSGDQETQYF. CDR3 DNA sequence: TGTGCCAGCAGTTACTCTAGCGGGGACCAAGAGACCCAGTACTTC.

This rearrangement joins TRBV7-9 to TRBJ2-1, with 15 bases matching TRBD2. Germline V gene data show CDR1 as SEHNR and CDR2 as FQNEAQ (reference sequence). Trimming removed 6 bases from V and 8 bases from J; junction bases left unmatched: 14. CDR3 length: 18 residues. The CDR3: CASSSGTSGGLGTDEQFF. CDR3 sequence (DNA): TGTGCCAGCAGTTCCGGGACTAGCGGGGGGCTGGGGACCGATGAGCAGTTCTTC.

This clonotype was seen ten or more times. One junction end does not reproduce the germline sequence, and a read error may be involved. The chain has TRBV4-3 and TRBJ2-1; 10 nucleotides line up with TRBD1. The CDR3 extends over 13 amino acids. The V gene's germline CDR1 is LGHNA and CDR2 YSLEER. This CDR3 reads CASSPASGTGAIF. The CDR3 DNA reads TGCGCCAGCAGCCCGGCTTCCGGGACAGGGGCGATCTTC.

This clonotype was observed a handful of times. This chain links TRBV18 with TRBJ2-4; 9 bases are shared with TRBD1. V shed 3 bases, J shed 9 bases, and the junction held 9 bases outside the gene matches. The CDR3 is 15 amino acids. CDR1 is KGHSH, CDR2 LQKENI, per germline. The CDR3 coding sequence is TGTGCCAGCTCACCGGGACAGGGTCCCTTGGTCATTCAGTACTTC. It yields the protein CASSPGQGPLVIQYF.

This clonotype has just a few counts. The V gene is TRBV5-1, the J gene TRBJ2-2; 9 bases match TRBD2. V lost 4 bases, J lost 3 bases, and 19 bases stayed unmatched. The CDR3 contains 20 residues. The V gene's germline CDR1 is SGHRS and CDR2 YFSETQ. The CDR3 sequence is CASSTHPAPKRGAHTGELFF. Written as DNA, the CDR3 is TGCGCCAGCAGCACACATCCAGCCCCTAAGCGGGGGGCCCACACCGGGGAGCTGTTTTTT.

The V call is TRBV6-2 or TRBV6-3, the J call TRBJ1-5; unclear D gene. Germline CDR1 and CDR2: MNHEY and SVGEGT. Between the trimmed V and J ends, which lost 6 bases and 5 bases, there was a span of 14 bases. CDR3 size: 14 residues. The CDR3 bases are TGTGCCAGCAGCCCCGACTGGAGAGATCAGCCCCAGCATTTT. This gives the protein CASSPDWRDQPQHF.

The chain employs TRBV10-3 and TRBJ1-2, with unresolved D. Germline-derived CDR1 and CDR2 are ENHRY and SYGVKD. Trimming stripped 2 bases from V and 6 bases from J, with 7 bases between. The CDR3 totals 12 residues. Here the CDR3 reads CAISEGVNGYTF. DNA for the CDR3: TGTGCCATCAGTGAGGGGGTGAATGGCTACACCTTC.

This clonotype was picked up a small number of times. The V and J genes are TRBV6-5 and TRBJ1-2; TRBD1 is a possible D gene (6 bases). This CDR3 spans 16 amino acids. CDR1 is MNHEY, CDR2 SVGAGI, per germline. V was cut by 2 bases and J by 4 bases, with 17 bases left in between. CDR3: CASSYARQAFPYGYTF. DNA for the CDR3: TGTGCCAGCAGTTACGCCCGACAGGCCTTCCCCTATGGCTACACCTTC.

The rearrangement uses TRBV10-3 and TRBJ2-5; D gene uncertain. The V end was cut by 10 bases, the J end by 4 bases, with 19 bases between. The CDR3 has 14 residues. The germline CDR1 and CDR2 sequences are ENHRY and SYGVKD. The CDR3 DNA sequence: TGTGCCACGACCCACCGTACAGTCACAGAGACCCAGTACTTC. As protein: CATTHRTVTETQYF.

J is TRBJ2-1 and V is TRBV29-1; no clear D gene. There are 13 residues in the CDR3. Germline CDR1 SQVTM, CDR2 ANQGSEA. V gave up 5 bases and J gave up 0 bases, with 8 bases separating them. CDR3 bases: TGCAGCGTTTTGGAGAGCTCCTACAATGAGCAGTTCTTC. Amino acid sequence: CSVLESSYNEQFF.

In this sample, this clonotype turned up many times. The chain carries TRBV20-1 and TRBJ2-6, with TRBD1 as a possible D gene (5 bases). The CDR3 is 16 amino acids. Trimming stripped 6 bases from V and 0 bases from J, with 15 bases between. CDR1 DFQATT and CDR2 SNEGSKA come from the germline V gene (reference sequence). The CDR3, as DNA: TGCAGTGCCAGCCGAACAGGTATCTCTGGGGCCAACGTCCTGACTTTC. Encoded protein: CSASRTGISGANVLTF.

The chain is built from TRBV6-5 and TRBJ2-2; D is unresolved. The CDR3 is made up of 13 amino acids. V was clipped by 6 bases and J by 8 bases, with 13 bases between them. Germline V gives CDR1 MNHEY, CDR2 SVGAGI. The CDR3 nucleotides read TGTGCCAGCAGCCCGACGGGTCCAGGGGAGCTGTTTTTT. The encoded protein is CASSPTGPGELFF.

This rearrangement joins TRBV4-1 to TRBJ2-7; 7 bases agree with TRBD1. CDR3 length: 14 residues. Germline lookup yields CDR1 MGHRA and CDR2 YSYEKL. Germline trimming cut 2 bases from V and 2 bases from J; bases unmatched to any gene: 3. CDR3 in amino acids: CASSQYDRAYEQYF. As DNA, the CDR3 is TGCGCCAGCAGCCAATACGACAGGGCCTACGAGCAGTACTTC.

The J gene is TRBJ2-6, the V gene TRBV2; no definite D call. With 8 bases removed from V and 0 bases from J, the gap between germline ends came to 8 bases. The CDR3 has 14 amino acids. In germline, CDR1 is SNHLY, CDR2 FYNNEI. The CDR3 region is CASFFGSGANVLTF. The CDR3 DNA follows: TGTGCCAGCTTTTTTGGCTCTGGGGCCAACGTCCTGACTTTC.

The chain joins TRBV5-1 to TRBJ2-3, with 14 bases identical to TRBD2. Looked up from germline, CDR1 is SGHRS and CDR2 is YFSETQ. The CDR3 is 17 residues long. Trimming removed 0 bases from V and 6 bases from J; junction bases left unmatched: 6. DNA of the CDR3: TGCGCCAGCAGCTTGGAAGGACTAGCGGGGGGCGAGGATACGCAGTATTTT. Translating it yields CASSLEGLAGGEDTQYF.

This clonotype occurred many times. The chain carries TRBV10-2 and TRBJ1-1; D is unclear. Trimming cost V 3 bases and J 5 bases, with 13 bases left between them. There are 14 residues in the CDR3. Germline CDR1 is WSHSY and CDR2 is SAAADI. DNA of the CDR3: TGCGCCAGCAGTGACATCCCTGGAGGGACTGAAGCTTTCTTT. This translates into CASSDIPGGTEAFF.

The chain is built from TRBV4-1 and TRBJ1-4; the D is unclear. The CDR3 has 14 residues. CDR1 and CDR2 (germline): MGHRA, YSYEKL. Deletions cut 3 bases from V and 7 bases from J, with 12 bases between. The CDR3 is CASSQTAVGEKLFF. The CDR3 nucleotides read TGCGCCAGCAGCCAGACGGCGGTTGGTGAAAAACTGTTTTTT.

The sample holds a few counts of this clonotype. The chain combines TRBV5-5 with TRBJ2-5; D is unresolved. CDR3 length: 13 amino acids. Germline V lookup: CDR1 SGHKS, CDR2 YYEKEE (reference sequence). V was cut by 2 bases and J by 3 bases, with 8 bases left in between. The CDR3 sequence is CASSLLGKETQYF. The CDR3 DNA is TGTGCCAGCAGCTTATTAGGGAAAGAGACCCAGTACTTC.

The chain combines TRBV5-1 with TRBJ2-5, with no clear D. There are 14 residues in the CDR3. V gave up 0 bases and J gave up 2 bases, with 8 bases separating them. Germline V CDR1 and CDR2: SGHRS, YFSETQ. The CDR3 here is CASSLGVNQETQYF. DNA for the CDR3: TGCGCCAGCAGCTTGGGGGTGAATCAAGAGACCCAGTACTTC. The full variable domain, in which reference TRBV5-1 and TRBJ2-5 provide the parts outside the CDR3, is KAGVTQTPRYLIKTRGQQVTLSCSPISGHRSVSWYQQTPGQGLQFLFEYFSETQRNKGNFPGRFSGRQFSNSRSEMNVSTLELGDSALYLCASSLGVNQETQYFGPGTRLLVL.

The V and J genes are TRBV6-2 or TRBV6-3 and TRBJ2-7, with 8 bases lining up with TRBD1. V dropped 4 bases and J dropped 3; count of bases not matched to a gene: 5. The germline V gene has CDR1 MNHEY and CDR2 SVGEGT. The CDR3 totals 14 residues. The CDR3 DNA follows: TGTGCCAGCAGTTCGGGACAGGAAATCTACGAGCAGTACTTC. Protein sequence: CASSSGQEIYEQYF.